A single sample gave rise to the 11 T cell receptor beta chains below, sequenced in a study of Graves' ophthalmopathy and Graves' hyperthyroidism. The authors amplified TCR beta CDR3 regions, and they did so from RNA transcripts for repertoire sequencing. An initial RT-PCR round employing HTBI primers preceded a second-round multiplex PCR. TCRdb redid the calling of the multiplex PCR reads with MiXCR, one entry per CDR3 protein. In the table there are more than 1,000,000 distinct CDR3 sequences, about 38% of which are singletons. The sequencing input was peripheral blood or thyroid tissue (not recorded which). The receptors shown here come from an adult man with Graves' hyperthyroidism.

The CDR3 DNA reads as TGTGCCGGACGCGGGGAGTTCCCCTACAATGAGCAGTTCTTC. Its protein product is CAGRGEFPYNEQFF. J is TRBJ2-5 and V is TRBV10-3; D is perhaps TRBD2 (6 bases). The J call is uncertain, as TRBJ2-1 better fits the DNA end. Germline CDR1 reads ENHRY; CDR2 reads SYGVKD. The CDR3 loop spans 14 amino acids.

Comment on this clonotype: The CDR3 ends on some other residue instead of the conserved phenylalanine or tryptophan, so this is likely a read error. The V call is TRBV19, the J call TRBJ1-1; D not certain. Germline CDR1 reads LNHDA; CDR2 reads SQIVND (reference sequence). This CDR3 spans 14 amino acids. The V gene lost 3 bases and the J gene lost 4 bases, with 12 bases spanning the gap. CDR3 bases: TGTGCCAGTAGTATCGGTCTAAGGGCCACTGAAGCTTTCCTT. Translating gives CASSIGLRATEAFL.

The table lists this clonotype with many counts. V gene TRBV20-1 combines with J gene TRBJ2-5; D tentatively fits TRBD1 or TRBD2 (5 bases each). The CDR3 has 13 amino acids. Germline loops: CDR1 DFQATT, CDR2 SNEGSKA (reference sequence). V was clipped by 4 bases and J by 1 base, with 10 bases between them. CDR3 sequence: CSATRDGQETQYF. The CDR3 DNA is TGCAGTGCTACCCGGGACGGCCAAGAGACCCAGTACTTC.

The rearrangement joins TRBV4-1 to TRBJ2-7; tentatively, D is TRBD2 (6 bases). The CDR3 is made up of 14 amino acids. The V and J ends lost 1 base and 3 bases respectively, with 10 bases between them. Germline V gene sequence: CDR1 MGHRA, CDR2 YSYEKL. The DNA for the CDR3 is TGCGCCAGCAGCCAAGTCGACGGGAGCTACGAGCAGTACTTC. This sequence encodes CASSQVDGSYEQYF.

The CDR3 sequence is CASSYIPSRPGDEAFF. DNA of the CDR3: TGTGCCAGCAGTTACATCCCCTCCAGACCGGGGGATGAAGCTTTCTTT. The gene calls are TRBV6-6 and TRBJ1-1; a weak D match, TRBD1 (5 bases). Per germline, CDR1 MNHNY and CDR2 SVGAGI (reference sequence). With 2 bases removed from V and 7 bases from J, the gap between germline ends came to 20 bases. CDR3 length: 16 residues.

This chain links TRBV6-2 or TRBV6-3 with TRBJ1-1, with D unclear. The CDR3 contains 14 residues. From germline, CDR1 is MNHEY and CDR2 SVGEGT. With 6 bases removed from V and 0 bases from J, the gap between germline ends came to 11 bases. The DNA for the CDR3 is TGTGCCAGCAGGGAAATTAGAATGAACACTGAAGCTTTCTTT. Translation: CASREIRMNTEAFF.

This clonotype was found many times. The J gene is TRBJ1-2, the V gene TRBV10-3; a possible D gene is TRBD1 (5 bases). CDR3 length: 13 amino acids. V lost 8 bases to trimming and J lost 3 bases, with 13 bases between them. CDR1 and CDR2 from the germline V gene are ENHRY and SYGVKD. Here the CDR3 DNA reads TGTGCCATCTTCTCCAGGGAAGACTATGGCTACACCTTC. It is translated as CAIFSREDYGYTF.

This clonotype was found many times. V is TRBV9 and J is TRBJ1-5; D gene unclear. CDR1 and CDR2 from the germline V gene are SGDLS and YYNGEE. V was trimmed by 3 bases and J by 2 bases, leaving 9 bases between them. There are 14 residues in the CDR3. The CDR3 is CASSASDRNQPQHF. CDR3 nucleotide sequence: TGTGCCAGCAGCGCGAGCGACCGCAATCAGCCCCAGCATTTT.

This chain uses TRBV2 with TRBJ2-6; 7 bases map to TRBD1. J lost 4 bases, V lost 6 bases, and 3 bases had no gene match. This CDR3 contains 14 residues. Germline V gene sequence: CDR1 SNHLY, CDR2 FYNNEI. Written as DNA, the CDR3 is TGTGCCAGCAGAACAGGGGTCGGGGCCAACGTCCTGACTTTC. Its protein product is CASRTGVGANVLTF.

This clonotype was detected ten times or more. The CDR3 DNA is TGCAGTGCTAGAGCGGTCAGGGGGCTTCAAGAGACCCAGTACTTC. It yields the protein CSARAVRGLQETQYF. The chain recombines TRBV20-1 with TRBJ2-5, with 8 bases aligning to TRBD1. The germline gives CDR1 DFQATT, CDR2 SNEGSKA (reference sequence). Trimming removed 1 base from V and 2 bases from J; junction bases left unmatched: 6. CDR3 length: 15 amino acids.

This clonotype has just one count. The junction shows a germline mismatch at one end, possibly a read error. The chain has TRBV12-3 or TRBV12-4 and TRBJ1-1, with D perhaps TRBD1 (6 bases). The CDR3 sequence is 13 residues long. The CDR3 sequence is CASSLLGGTEAYF. DNA for the CDR3: TGTGCCAGCAGTTTGCTTGGGGGCACTGAAGCTTACTTT.